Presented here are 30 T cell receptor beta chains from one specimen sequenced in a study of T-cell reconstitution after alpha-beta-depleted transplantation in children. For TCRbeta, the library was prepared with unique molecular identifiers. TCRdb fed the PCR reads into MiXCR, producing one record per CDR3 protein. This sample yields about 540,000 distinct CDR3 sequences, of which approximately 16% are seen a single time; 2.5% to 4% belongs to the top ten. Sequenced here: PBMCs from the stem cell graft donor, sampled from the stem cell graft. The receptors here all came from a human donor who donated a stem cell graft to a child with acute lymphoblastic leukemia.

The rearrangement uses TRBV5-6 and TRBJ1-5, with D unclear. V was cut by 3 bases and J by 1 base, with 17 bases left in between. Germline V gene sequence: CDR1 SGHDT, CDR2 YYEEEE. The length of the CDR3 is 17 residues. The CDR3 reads CASSSGPLDGSNQPQHF. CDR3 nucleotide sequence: TGTGCCAGCAGCTCCGGGCCTCTTGATGGGAGCAATCAGCCCCAGCATTTT.

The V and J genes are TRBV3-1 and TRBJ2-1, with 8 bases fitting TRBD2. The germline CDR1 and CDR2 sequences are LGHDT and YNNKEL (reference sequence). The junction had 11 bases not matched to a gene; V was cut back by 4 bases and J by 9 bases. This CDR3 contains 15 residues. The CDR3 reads CASSLSGTSRAEQFF. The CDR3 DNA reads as TGTGCCAGCAGCCTTTCCGGGACTAGTAGGGCTGAGCAGTTCTTC.

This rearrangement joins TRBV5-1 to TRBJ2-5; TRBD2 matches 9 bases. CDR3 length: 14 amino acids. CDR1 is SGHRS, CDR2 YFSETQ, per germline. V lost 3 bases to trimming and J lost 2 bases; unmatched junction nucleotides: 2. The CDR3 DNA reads TGCGCCAGCAGCTGGACTAGCGCACAAGAGACCCAGTACTTC. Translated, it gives CASSWTSAQETQYF.

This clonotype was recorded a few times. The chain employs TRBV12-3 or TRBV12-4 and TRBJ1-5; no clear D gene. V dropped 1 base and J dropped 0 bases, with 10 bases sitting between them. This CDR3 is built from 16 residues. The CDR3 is CASSLGWQLSNQPQHF. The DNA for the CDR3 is TGTGCCAGCAGTTTAGGGTGGCAGCTTAGCAATCAGCCCCAGCATTTT.

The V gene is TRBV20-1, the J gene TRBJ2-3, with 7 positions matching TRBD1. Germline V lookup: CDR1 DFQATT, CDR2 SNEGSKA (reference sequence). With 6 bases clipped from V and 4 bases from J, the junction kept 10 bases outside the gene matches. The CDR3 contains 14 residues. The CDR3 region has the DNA TGCAGTGCCATAGACAGGGAGAGGTCAGATACGCAGTATTTT. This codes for CSAIDRERSDTQYF.

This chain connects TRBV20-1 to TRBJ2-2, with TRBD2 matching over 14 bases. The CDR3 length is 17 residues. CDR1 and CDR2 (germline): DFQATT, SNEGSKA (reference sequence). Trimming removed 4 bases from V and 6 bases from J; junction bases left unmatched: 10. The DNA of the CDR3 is TGCAGTGCTACGGGGACTAGCGGGAGTTCATACGCCGGGGAGCTGTTTTTT. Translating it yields CSATGTSGSSYAGELFF.

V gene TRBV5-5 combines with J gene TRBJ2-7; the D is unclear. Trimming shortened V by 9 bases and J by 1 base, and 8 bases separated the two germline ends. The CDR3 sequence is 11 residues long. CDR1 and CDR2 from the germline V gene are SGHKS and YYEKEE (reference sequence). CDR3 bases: TGTGCCAAAACTTTTTCCTACGAGCAGTACTTC. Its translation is CAKTFSYEQYF.

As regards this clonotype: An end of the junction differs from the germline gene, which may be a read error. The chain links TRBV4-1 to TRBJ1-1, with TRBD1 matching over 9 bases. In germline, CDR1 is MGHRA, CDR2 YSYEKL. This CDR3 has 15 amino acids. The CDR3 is CASSKEQGAVTEAFF. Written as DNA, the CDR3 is TGCGCCAGCAGCAAAGAACAGGGGGCGGTCACTGAAGCTTTCTTT.

For the CDR3, the DNA is TGTGCCAGCAGCTTAGTGACATCGAGCTCCTACGAGCAGTACTTC. It specifies CASSLVTSSSYEQYF. V gene TRBV7-9 combines with J gene TRBJ2-7; no reliable D call. Germline CDR1 is SEHNR and CDR2 is FQNEAQ (reference sequence). V was shortened by 1 base and J by 0 bases, with 10 bases between the two germline ends. CDR3 length: 15 residues.

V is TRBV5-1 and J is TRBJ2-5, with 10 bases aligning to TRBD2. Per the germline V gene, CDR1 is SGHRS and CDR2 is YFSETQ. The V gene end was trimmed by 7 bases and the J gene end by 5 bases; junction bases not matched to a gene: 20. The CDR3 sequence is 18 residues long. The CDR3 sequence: CASQRGNLASGSFETQYF. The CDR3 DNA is TGCGCCAGCCAGCGGGGGAACCTAGCTAGCGGGAGTTTTGAGACCCAGTACTTC.

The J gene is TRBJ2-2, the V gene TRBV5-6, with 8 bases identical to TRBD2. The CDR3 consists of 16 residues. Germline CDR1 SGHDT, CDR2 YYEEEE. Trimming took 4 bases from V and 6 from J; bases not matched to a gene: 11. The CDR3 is CASSPGTSPSPGELFF. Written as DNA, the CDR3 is TGTGCCAGCAGCCCCGGGACTAGTCCATCACCCGGGGAGCTGTTTTTT.

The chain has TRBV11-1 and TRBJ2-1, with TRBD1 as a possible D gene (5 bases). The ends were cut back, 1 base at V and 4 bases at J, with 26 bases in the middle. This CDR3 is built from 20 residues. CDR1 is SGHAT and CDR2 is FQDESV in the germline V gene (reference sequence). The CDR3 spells CASSLVRSGIGVGNYNEQFF. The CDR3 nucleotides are TGTGCCAGCAGCTTAGTACGCTCTGGAATAGGGGTTGGAAATTACAATGAGCAGTTCTTC.

In DNA form, the CDR3 reads TGCGCCAGCACCCCGGCAGGGGACAGGGCCTTTGTCACTGAAGCTTTCTTT. Translated: CASTPAGDRAFVTEAFF. The chain joins TRBV5-1 to TRBJ1-1; 9 bases are shared with TRBD1. Germline CDR1 reads SGHRS; CDR2 reads YFSETQ. The CDR3 is 17 amino acids. V lost 6 bases and J lost 4; bases outside the gene matches: 16.

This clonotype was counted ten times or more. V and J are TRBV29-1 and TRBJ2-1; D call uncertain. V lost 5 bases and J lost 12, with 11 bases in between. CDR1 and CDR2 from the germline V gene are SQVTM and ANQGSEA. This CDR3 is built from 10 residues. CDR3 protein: CSVTSLWQFF. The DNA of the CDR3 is TGCAGCGTTACAAGTTTGTGGCAGTTCTTC.

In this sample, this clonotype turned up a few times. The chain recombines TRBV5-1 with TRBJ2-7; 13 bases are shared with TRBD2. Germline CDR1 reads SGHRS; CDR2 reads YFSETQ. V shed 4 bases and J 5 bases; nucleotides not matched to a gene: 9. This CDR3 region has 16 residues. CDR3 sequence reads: CASSLGLAGVGNEQYF. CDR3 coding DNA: TGCGCCAGCAGCCTTGGACTAGCGGGAGTGGGCAACGAGCAGTACTTC.

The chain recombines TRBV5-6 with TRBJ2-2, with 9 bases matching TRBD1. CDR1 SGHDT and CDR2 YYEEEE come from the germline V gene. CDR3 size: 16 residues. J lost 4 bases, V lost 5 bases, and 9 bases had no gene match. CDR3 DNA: TGTGCCAGCAGACATGGGGGACAGGGCAGCACCGGGGAGCTGTTTTTT. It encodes CASRHGGQGSTGELFF.

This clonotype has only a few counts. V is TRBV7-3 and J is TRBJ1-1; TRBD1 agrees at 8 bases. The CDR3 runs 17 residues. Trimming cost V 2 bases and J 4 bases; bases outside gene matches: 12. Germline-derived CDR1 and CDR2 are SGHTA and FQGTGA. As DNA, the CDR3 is TGTGCCAGCAGCTTACACAGGGACAGGAAGGTATGCACTGAAGCTTTCTTT. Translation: CASSLHRDRKVCTEAFF.

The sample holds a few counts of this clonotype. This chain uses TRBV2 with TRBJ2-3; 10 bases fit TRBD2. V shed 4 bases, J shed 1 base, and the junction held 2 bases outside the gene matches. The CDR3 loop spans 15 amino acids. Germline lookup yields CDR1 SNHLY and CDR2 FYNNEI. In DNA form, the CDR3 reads TGTGCCAGCAGTGGGACTAGCGGCGGCACAGATACGCAGTATTTT. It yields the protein CASSGTSGGTDTQYF.

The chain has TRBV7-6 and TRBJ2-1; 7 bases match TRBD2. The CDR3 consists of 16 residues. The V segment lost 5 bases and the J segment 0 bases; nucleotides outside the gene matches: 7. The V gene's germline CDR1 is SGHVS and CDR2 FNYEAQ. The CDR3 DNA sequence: TGTGCCAGCAGCCCGACTAGCCTCAGCTCCTACAATGAGCAGTTCTTC. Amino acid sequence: CASSPTSLSSYNEQFF. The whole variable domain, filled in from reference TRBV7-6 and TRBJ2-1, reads GAGVSQSPRYKVTKRGQDVALRCDPISGHVSLYWYRQALGQGPEFLTYFNYEAQQDKSGLPNDRFSAERPEGSISTLTIQRTEQRDSAMYRCASSPTSLSSYNEQFFGPGTRLTVL.

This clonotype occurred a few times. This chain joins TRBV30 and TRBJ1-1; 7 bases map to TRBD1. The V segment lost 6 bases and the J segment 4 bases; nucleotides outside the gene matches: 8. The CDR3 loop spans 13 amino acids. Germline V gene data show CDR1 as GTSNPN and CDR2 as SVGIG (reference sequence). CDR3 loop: CACQRQGVTEAFF. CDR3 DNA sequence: TGTGCCTGCCAGAGACAGGGTGTCACTGAAGCTTTCTTT.

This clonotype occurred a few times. The CDR3 DNA reads TGTGCCAGCAGCCAAGCGGGTATTTGGGGCTACACCTTC. It is translated as CASSQAGIWGYTF. The chain joins TRBV14 to TRBJ1-2, with unresolved D. In germline, CDR1 is SGHDN, CDR2 FVKESK. Between the trimmed V and J ends, which lost 1 base and 8 bases, there was a span of 11 bases. This CDR3 has 13 residues.

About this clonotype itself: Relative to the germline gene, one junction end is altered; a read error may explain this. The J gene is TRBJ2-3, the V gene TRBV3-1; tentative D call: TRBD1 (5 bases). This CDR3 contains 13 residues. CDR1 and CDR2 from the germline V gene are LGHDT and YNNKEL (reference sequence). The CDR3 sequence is CAISSGNTDTQYF. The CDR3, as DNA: TGTGCCATCAGCTCAGGGAACACAGATACGCAGTATTTT.

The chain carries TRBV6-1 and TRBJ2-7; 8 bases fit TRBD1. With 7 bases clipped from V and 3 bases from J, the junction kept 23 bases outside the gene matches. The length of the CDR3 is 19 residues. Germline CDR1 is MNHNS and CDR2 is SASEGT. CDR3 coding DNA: TGTGCCAGCACCCACGAGCGGTATGGGACAGGCGCCACTGGCTACGAGCAGTACTTC. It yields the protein CASTHERYGTGATGYEQYF.

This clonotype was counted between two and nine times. The CDR3 loop reads CSGIGNTDTQYF. In DNA, the CDR3 is TGCAGTGGAATCGGAAACACAGATACGCAGTATTTT. The V and J genes are TRBV20-1 and TRBJ2-3, with no clear D. Germline CDR1 and CDR2: DFQATT and SNEGSKA (reference sequence). The CDR3 has 12 amino acids. V was shortened by 7 bases and J by 2 bases, with 10 bases between the two germline ends.

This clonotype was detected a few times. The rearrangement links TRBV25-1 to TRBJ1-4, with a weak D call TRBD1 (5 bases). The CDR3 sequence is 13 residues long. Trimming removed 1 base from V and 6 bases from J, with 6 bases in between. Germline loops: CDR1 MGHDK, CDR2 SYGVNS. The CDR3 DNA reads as TGTGCCAGCAGTGAATGGGGCCATGAAAAACTGTTTTTT. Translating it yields CASSEWGHEKLFF.

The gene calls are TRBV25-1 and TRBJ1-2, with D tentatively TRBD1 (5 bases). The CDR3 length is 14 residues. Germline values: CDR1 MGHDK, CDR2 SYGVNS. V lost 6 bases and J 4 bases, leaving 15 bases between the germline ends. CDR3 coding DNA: TGTGCCAGCAGGGACACAGGTCGGGGCTATGGCTACACCTTC. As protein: CASRDTGRGYGYTF.

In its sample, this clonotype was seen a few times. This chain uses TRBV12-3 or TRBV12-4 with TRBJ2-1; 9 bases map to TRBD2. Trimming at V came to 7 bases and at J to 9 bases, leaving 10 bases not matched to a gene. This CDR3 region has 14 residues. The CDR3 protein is CASKRVGAGGEQFF. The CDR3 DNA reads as TGTGCCAGCAAGCGGGTGGGAGCGGGAGGTGAGCAGTTCTTC.

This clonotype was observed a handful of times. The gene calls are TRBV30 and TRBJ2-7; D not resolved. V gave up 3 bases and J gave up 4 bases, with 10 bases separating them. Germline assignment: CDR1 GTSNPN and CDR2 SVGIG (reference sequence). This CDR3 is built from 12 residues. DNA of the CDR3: TGTGCCTGGAGCCTTACCGGGTACGAGCAGTACTTC. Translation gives CAWSLTGYEQYF.

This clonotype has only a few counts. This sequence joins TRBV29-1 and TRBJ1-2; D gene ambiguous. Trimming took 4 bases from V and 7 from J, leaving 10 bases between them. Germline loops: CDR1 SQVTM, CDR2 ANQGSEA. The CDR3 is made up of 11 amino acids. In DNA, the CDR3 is TGCAGCGTTGGACTCGGCGCTGGCTACACCTTC. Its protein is CSVGLGAGYTF.

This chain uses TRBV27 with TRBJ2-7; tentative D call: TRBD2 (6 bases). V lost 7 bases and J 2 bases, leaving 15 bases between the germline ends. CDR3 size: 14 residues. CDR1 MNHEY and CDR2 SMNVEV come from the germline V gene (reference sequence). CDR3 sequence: CASNPAGPAYEQYF. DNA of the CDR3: TGTGCCAGCAATCCAGCGGGCCCAGCCTACGAGCAGTACTTC.